This T cell receptor beta chain was profiled in a study of T cell changes during pregnancy in multiple sclerosis. V lost 0 bases, J lost 2 bases, and 10 bases lay in between. CDR1 is MGHRA, CDR2 YSYEKL, per germline. This CDR3 has 15 amino acids. Sequencing used immunoSEQ multiplex PCR; TCRdb keeps in-frame clones, though not all of them. The table includes approximately 48,000 clones, about 90% detected once. This receptor was obtained from a female donor with multiple sclerosis, enrolled in a pregnancy study. This chain joins TRBV4-1 and TRBJ2-5; no reliable D call. Material: CD8+ T cells from peripheral blood mononuclear cells, obtained after pregnancy. As DNA, the CDR3 is TGCGCCAGCAGCCAAGATCCAGGCAGGCAAGAGACCCAGTACTTC. Its protein is CASSQDPGRQETQYF.